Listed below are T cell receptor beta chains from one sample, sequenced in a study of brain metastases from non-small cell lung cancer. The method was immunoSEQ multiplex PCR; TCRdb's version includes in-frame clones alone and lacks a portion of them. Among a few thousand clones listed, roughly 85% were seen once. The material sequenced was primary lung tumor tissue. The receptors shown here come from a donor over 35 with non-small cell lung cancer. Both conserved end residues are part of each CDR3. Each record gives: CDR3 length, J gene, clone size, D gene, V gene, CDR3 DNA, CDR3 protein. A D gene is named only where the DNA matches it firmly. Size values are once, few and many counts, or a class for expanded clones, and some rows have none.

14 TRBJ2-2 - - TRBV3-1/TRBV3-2 TGTGCCAGCAAGGGGGGATGGAACACCGGGGAGCTGTTTTTT CASKGGWNTGELFF
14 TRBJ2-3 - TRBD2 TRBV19 TGTGCCAGTCGCCAGACGGGAGGGCCGGATACGCAGTATTTT CASRQTGGPDTQYF
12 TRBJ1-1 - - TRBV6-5 TGTGCCATCCGTAGGGAGAGGACTGAAGCTTTCTTT CAIRRERTEAFF
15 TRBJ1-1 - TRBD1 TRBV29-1 TGCAGCGTTGGGGGCGGACAGGCCGAGAACACTGAAGCTTTCTTT CSVGGGQAENTEAFF
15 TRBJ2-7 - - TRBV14 TGTGCCAGCAGCCAGGGGTCTCCTGTCCTGGGCGAGCAGTACTTC CASSQGSPVLGEQYF
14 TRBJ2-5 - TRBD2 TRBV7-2 TGTGCCAGCAGCTTAGGCGGGAGTTATGAGACCCAGTACTTC CASSLGGSYETQYF
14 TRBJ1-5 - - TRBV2 TGTGCCAGCAGCCGGGACGGCAGCAATCAGCCCCAGCATTTT CASSRDGSNQPQHF
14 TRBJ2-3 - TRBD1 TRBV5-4 TGTGCCAGCAGCTTGGACCAGGGGGCAGATACGCAGTATTTT CASSLDQGADTQYF
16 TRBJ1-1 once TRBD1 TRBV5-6 TGTGCCAGCAGCTACAGGACAGGGCGGTCCACCTTTGAAGCTTTCTTT CASSYRTGRSTFEAFF
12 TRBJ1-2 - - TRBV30 TGTGCCTGGAGCCCTTGGGACTATGGCTACACCTTC CAWSPWDYGYTF
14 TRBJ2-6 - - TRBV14 TGTGCCAGCAGCCAGTTTTCTGGGGCCAACGTCCTGACTTTC CASSQFSGANVLTF
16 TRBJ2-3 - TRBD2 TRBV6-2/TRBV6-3 TGTGCCAGCAGTTATCTGGGCCTAGCGGGAACAGATACGCAGTATTTT CASSYLGLAGTDTQYF
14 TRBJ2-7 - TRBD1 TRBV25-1 TGTGCCAGCAGTGTGCGGGGACAGGGCATCGAGCAATACTTC CASSVRGQGIEQYF
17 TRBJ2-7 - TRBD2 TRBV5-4 TGTGCCAGCAGCCGGGTAGCGGGAGGAACCTCCTCCTACGAGCAGTACTTC CASSRVAGGTSSYEQYF
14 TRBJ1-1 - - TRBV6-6 TGTGCCAGCAGTACCCGGGGAGACAGCACTGAAGCTTTCTTT CASSTRGDSTEAFF
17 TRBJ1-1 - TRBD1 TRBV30 TGTGCCTGGAGTAACTGGGACAGGAGTCTTTTGAACACTGAAGCTTTCTTT CAWSNWDRSLLNTEAFF
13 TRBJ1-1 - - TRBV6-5 TGTGCCAGCAGTTCCACAGGGAACACTGAAGCTTTCTTT CASSSTGNTEAFF
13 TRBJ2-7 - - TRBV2 TGTGCCAGCACCCTCGGCCCATCCTCCGAGCAGTACTTC CASTLGPSSEQYF
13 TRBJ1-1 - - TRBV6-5 TGTGCCAGCTTTCACAGGGATAACACTGAAGCTTTCTTT CASFHRDNTEAFF
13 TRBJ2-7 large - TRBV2 TGTGCCAGCCTCCGGGACATTACCTACGAGCAGTACTTC CASLRDITYEQYF
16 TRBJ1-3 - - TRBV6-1 TGTGCCAGCAGTGAAGCCGTCGGGTTCTCTGGAAACACCATATATTTT CASSEAVGFSGNTIYF
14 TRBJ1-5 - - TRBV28 TGTGCCAGCAGCTCGGAAATATTCAATCAGCCCCAGCATTTT CASSSEIFNQPQHF
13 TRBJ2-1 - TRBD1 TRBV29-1 TGCAGCGTTGAAGCCAACAGGGGGTATGAGCAGTTCTTC CSVEANRGYEQFF
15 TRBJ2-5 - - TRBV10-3 TGTGCCTCCCAGGTGGGGCCCACAGGACAAGAGACCCAGTACTTC CASQVGPTGQETQYF
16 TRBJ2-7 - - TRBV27 TGTGCCAGCAGTTCCCCCGGCGGGACAAGCTCCTACGAGCAGTACTTC CASSSPGGTSSYEQYF
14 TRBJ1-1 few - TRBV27 TGTGCCAGCAGTAAGGTCGAGGGAAACTTTGAAGCTTTCTTT CASSKVEGNFEAFF
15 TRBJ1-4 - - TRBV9 TGTGCCAGCAGCGATTACAGGGACGGGGGGGAAAAACTGTTTTTT CASSDYRDGGEKLFF
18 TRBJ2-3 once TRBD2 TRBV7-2 TGTGCCAGCAGCTCTTTCGGGTGGACTAGCGGGAGCACAGATACGCAGTATTTT CASSSFGWTSGSTDTQYF
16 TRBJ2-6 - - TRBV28 TGTGCCAGCAGTTTCGGACAAGCCTCTGGGGCCAACGTCCTGACTTTC CASSFGQASGANVLTF
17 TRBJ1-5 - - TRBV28 TGTGCCAGCAGTTCTTACTCGGGACACGGGAGCAATCAGCCCCAGCATTTT CASSSYSGHGSNQPQHF
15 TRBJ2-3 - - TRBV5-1 TGCGCCAGCAGCCCTGACGGACAGCGCACAGATACGCAGTATTTT CASSPDGQRTDTQYF
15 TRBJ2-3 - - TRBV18 TGTGCCAGCTCACCCCGGGACCATAACACAGATACGCAGTATTTT CASSPRDHNTDTQYF
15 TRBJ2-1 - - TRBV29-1 TGCAGCGCTGAAGGGAGAACGCCCTCCTACAATGAGCAGTTCTTC CSAEGRTPSYNEQFF
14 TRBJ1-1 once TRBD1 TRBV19 TGTGCCAGTAGTTTCCGGGACAGGGGCACTGAAGCTTTCTTT CASSFRDRGTEAFF
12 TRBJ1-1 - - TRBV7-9 TGTGCCAGCAGCTTAGATAACACTGAAGCTTTCTTT CASSLDNTEAFF
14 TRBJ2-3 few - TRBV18 TGTGCCAGCTCACCTCAAACTAGCACAGATACGCAGTATTTT CASSPQTSTDTQYF
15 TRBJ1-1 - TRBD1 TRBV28 TGTGCCAGCAGTACTGGGGGGGTCCAGGGGGCTGAAGCTTTCTTT CASSTGGVQGAEAFF
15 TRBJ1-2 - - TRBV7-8 TGTGCCAGCAGCTTAGCGGTGGCAAGGCCCTATGGCTACACCTTC CASSLAVARPYGYTF
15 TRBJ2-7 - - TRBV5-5 TGTGCCAGCACCCCCGGTTTCGGACATTCCTACGAGCAGTACTTC CASTPGFGHSYEQYF
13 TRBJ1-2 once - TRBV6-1 TGTGCCAGCAGTGAAGGACTGAATCATGGCTACACCTTC CASSEGLNHGYTF
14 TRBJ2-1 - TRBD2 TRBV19 TGTGCCAGTAGTTCCACCCCAACTAGCGGTGAGCAGTTCTTC CASSSTPTSGEQFF
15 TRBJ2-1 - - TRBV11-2 TGTGCCAGCAATCTCAACGCGGGTTCCTTCAATGAGCAGTTCTTC CASNLNAGSFNEQFF
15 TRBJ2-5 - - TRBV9 TGTGCCAGCAGCGTAAAGCGGAGGGTTAAAGAGACCCAGTACTTC CASSVKRRVKETQYF
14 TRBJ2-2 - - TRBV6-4 TGTGCCAGCGCGGAGGCAGTGAACACCGGGGAGCTGTTTTTT CASAEAVNTGELFF
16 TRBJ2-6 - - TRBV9 TGTGCCAGCAGCGTTACGGACAGCTCTGGGGCCAACGTCCTGACTTTC CASSVTDSSGANVLTF
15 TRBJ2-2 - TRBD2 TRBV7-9 TGTGCCAGCACTCTAGCGGGGCCGGACACCGGGGAGCTGTTTTTT CASTLAGPDTGELFF
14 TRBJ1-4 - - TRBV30 TGTGCCTGGAGTGGCGGACTGTATAATGAAAAACTGTTTTTT CAWSGGLYNEKLFF
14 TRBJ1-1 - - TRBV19 TGTGCCAGTAGTATAACGCGGGTGAACACTGAAGCTTTCTTT CASSITRVNTEAFF
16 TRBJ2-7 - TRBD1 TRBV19 TGTGCCAGTAGTACATTTCCCGACAGGGCCTACTACGAGCAGTACTTC CASSTFPDRAYYEQYF
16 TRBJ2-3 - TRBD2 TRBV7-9 TGTGCCAGCACCACCCGGGGGCGGGAGGGCCGAGATACGCAGTATTTT CASTTRGREGRDTQYF
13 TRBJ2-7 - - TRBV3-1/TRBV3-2 TGTGCCAGCAGCTCAGGGGCCCCTTACGAGCAGTACTTC CASSSGAPYEQYF
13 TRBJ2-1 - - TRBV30 TGTGCCTGGAGTGTCGCAGGGAACAATGAGCAGTTCTTC CAWSVAGNNEQFF
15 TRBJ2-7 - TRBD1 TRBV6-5 TGTGCCAGCAGACTCGGGACAGGGGGTTCCTACGAGCAGTACTTC CASRLGTGGSYEQYF
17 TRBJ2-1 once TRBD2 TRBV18 TGTGCCAGCTCACCAAAGGGACTAGCGGGAGGAAGGGGCGAGCAGTTCTTC CASSPKGLAGGRGEQFF
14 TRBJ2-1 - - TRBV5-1 TGCGCCAGCAGCTTGGAAATAGCGGCTAATGAGCAGTTCTTC CASSLEIAANEQFF